The sequence of this T cell receptor (beta chain) was determined in a study of cytomegalovirus exposure and HLA in healthy donors. Study-wide points: Researchers catalogued under 200 TCR beta chains as cytomegalovirus-associated. An assumption of roughly uniform sequencing depth across donors underlay the presence/absence analyses.

Details on this clone: The antigen is not known.

Germline assignment: CDR1 SGHTA and CDR2 FQGNSA. The CDR3 consists of 15 residues. V lost 1 base, J lost 3 bases, and 10 bases lay in between. The PCR used 60 Vbeta and 13 Jbeta primers. Method: immunoSEQ multiplex PCR; TCRdb's copy keeps in-frame clones and lacks some. The data contain 100,000 to 150,000 clones, about four fifths of them seen just once; the ten biggest clones take up 3.6%. Input material: PBMCs. This clonotype originated in a woman in her 40s in good health and CMV-seropositive. This sequence joins TRBV7-2 and TRBJ1-5; no clear D. The CDR3 is CASSLGGPPNQPQHF. CDR3 coding DNA: TGTGCCAGCAGCTTAGGAGGCCCTCCCAATCAGCCCCAGCATTTT.